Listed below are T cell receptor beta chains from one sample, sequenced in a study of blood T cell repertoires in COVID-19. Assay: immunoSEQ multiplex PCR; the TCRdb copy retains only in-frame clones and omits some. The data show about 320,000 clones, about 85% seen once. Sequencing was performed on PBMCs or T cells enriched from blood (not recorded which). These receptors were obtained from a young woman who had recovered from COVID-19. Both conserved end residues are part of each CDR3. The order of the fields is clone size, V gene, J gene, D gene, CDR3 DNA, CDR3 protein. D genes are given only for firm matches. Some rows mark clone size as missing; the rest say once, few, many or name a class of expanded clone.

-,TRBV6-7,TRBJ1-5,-,TGTGCCAGCACCTCCCCCAGGGTTATCGGACAGCCCCAGCATTTT,CASTSPRVIGQPQHF
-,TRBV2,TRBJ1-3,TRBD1,TGTGCCAGCACCGGGACAGTCTCTGGAAACACCATATATTTT,CASTGTVSGNTIYF
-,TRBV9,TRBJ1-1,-,TGTGCCAGCAGCTCAGAGCGGGGGTTGAAGTTGGGGTACACTGAAGCTTTCTTT,CASSSERGLKLGYTEAFF
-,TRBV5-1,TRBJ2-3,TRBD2,TGCGCCAGCAGCGCGGGGGGCAGGTACACAGATACGCAGTATTTT,CASSAGGRYTDTQYF
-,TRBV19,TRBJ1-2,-,TGTGCCAGTAGTATGGAGTATCACTATGGCTACACCTTC,CASSMEYHYGYTF
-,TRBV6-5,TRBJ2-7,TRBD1,TGTGCCAGCAGTTCCTCCAACAGGGGACCCTTGGAGGAGCAGTACTTC,CASSSSNRGPLEEQYF
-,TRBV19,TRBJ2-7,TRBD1,TGTGCCAGTAGTATCGGGACAGAAGCCTACGAGCAGTACTTC,CASSIGTEAYEQYF
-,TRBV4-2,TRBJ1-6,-,TGTGCCAGCAGCCAAGGGGCCAGGGTAGGTTCACCCCTCCACTTT,CASSQGARVGSPLHF
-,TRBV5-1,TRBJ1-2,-,TGCGCCAGCAGCTTGTTGGAACGGGATGGCTACACCTTC,CASSLLERDGYTF
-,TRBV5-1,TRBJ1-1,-,TGCGCCAGCAGGAAAACCGCGGTGAACACTGAAGCTTTCTTT,CASRKTAVNTEAFF
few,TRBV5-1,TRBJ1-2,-,TGCGCCAGCAGAGGGGGATTTCTGGCAGGGAAAAGTTATGGCTACACCTTC,CASRGGFLAGKSYGYTF
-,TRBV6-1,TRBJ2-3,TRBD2,TGTGCCAGCAGTGCAACCGGGACTAGCGGGTATCGCACAGATACGCAGTATTTT,CASSATGTSGYRTDTQYF
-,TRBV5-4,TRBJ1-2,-,TGTGCCAGCAGCCCACGACAGATGTATGGCTACACCTTC,CASSPRQMYGYTF
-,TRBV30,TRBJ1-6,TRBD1,TGTGCCTGGAGGTTTGGGACAGCTAATTCACCCCTCCACTTT,CAWRFGTANSPLHF
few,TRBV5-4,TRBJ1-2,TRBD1,TGTGCCAGCAGCGGGACAGGGGGCTACACCTTC,CASSGTGGYTF
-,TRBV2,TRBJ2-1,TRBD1,TGTGCCAGCAGCCTGGGACAGAGCTCCTACAATGAGCAGTTCTTC,CASSLGQSSYNEQFF
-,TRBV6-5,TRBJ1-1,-,TGTGCCAGCAGTTACCGCAGTGACACTGAAGCTTTCTTT,CASSYRSDTEAFF
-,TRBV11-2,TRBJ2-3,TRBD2,TGTGCCAGCAGCGGGACTACCGTTTCAAATACGCAGTATTTT,CASSGTTVSNTQYF
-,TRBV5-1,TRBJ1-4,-,TGCGCCAGCAGCCCCGGGGGGGCTATGGGGGAAAAACTGTTTTTT,CASSPGGAMGEKLFF
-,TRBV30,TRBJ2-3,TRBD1,TGTGCCTGGAGACAGGGGGCCACAGATACGCAGTATTTT,CAWRQGATDTQYF
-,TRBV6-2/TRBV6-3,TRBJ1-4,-,TGTGCCAGCAGTCCCCACAGAACAACTAATGAAAAACTGTTTTTT,CASSPHRTTNEKLFF
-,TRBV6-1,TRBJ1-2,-,TGTGCCAGCAGTGAATCACAGGCCCTGGTGGGCTACACCTTC,CASSESQALVGYTF
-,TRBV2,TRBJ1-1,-,TGTGCCAGCGAGGGGAGGGGCGCTTTCTTT,CASEGRGAFF
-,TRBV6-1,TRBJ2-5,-,TGTGCCAGCAGTCTTCCGGTTAAGGGGGAAGAGACCCAGTACTTC,CASSLPVKGEETQYF
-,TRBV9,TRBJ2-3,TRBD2,TGTGCCAGCAGCGCGACTAGCGGGTTGACTACAGATACGCAGTATTTT,CASSATSGLTTDTQYF
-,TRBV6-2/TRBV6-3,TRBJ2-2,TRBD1,TGTGCCAGCAGCTCGGACAGGGCGGGCACCGGGGAGCTGTTTTTT,CASSSDRAGTGELFF
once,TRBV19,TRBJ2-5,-,TGTGCCAGTAATCCAGACAGGTCCCCGGAGACCCAGTACTTC,CASNPDRSPETQYF
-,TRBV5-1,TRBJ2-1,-,TGCGCCAGCAGCTTGGTGCGGGGGCTTGATAATGAGCAGTTCTTC,CASSLVRGLDNEQFF
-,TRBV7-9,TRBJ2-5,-,TGTGCCAGCAGCTTTGGACTGACGGAGACCCAGTACTTC,CASSFGLTETQYF
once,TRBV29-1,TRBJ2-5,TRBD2,TGCAGCGTTGGGACTAGCGGGGGAGTCCAAGAGACCCAGTACTTC,CSVGTSGGVQETQYF
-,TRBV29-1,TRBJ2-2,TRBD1,TGCAGCGCCCTAGGACAGGGGGGCCCCGGGGAGCTGTTTTTT,CSALGQGGPGELFF
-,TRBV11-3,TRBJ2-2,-,TGTGCCAGCAGCTTAGTCGGGAACACCGGGGAGCTGTTTTTT,CASSLVGNTGELFF
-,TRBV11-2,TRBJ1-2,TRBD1,TGTGCCAGCAGGAGACCGGGACAGCGGAACTATGGCTACACCTTC,CASRRPGQRNYGYTF
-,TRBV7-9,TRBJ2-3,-,TGTGCCAGCAGCTTAGCAATTTCAAGGGGGTCGACCACAGATACGCAGTATTTT,CASSLAISRGSTTDTQYF